This TCR beta chain was sequenced for a study of blood T cells in healthy people across ages. Study overall: When template switching was applied, about one barcoded beta molecule was captured per two T cells.

Alongside a J-beta primer mix, a sample-barcoded 5' primer served in a second PCR lasting roughly 7 to 11 cycles. Every cDNA molecule carried a tag from a template-switch adaptor bearing 12 random nucleotides. TCRdb re-called the 5' RACE reads with MiXCR, one entry per CDR3 protein. This table has some 1.5 million distinct CDR3 sequences, approximately 30% appearing once. At least 6 million PBMCs were isolated per sample. Extraction of total RNA produced a minimum of 5.5 micrograms from each sample. Germline assignment: CDR1 SGHRS and CDR2 YFSETQ. The V end lost 0 bases, the J end lost 7 bases, and 14 bases lay between the germline ends. The CDR3 contains 15 residues.

The chain combines TRBV5-1 with TRBJ1-5, with D possibly being TRBD1 (5 bases). The sequence was collected from a woman aged 25 to 39 in good health. Specimen: blood. This CDR3 is CASSLDGHRYQPQHF. In DNA form, the CDR3 reads TGCGCCAGCAGCTTGGACGGACACCGCTACCAGCCCCAGCATTTT.